The present TCR beta chain was sequenced within a study of blood T cell repertoires in COVID-19. The data were produced by immunoSEQ multiplex PCR, yet TCRdb's version contains in-frame clones alone and is incomplete. This table has tens of thousands of clones, 87% appearing once. Germline loops: CDR1 SGDLS, CDR2 YYNGEE. The CDR3 loop spans 14 amino acids. The germline V and J ends were trimmed by 0 bases and 0 bases, with 7 bases remaining between them. Sequences were obtained from peripheral blood. This sequence was found in a human donor in a cohort sampled during active COVID-19. The V gene is TRBV9, the J gene TRBJ2-7; no definite D call. CDR3 DNA: TGTGCCAGCAGCGTAGCTTGGAGCTCCTACGAGCAGTACTTC. Amino acid sequence: CASSVAWSSYEQYF.